These T cell receptor beta chains were read from a single sample in a study of blood T cell repertoires in COVID-19. Assay used: immunoSEQ multiplex PCR; TCRdb lists only in-frame clones, some missing. Counted here are some 390,000 clones, 80% to 90% occurring once; the ten biggest clones make up roughly 2%. Sequencing was done on a sample of peripheral blood. The receptors shown here come from a woman in her fifties or sixties with COVID-19, enrolled during active disease. Each CDR3 is given with its conserved first and last residue. D genes are given only for firm matches. Clone size is shown for a subset of rows, as once, few, many or a class of expanded clone.

v_call	clone_size	j_call	cdr3_length	d_call	cdr3_nt	cdr3_aa
TRBV1	.	TRBJ2-1	16	.	TGCACCAGCAGCCCTTTTTCCGTGGAAACTATGGATGAGCAGTTCTTC	CTSSPFSVETMDEQFF
TRBV18	.	TRBJ2-5	13	.	TGTGCCAGCTTTCGTTCTCCGCAAGAGACCCAGTACTTC	CASFRSPQETQYF
TRBV30	.	TRBJ1-4	17	TRBD1	TGTGCCTGGAGTGCACCCGGGACAGGGACAAGATCAGAAAAACTGTTTTTT	CAWSAPGTGTRSEKLFF
TRBV7-9	few	TRBJ2-5	15	TRBD2	TGTGCCAGCAGCCCCCAGGGACCCGGGGGGGAGACCCAGTACTTC	CASSPQGPGGETQYF
TRBV7-9	.	TRBJ1-5	15	TRBD1	TGTGCCAGCAGCCTAACCGGGACAGGGTACCAGCCCCAGCATTTT	CASSLTGTGYQPQHF
TRBV5-5	.	TRBJ1-4	15	TRBD1	TGTGCCAGCAGCGGAACAGGGGGTTCCCATGAAAAACTGTTTTTT	CASSGTGGSHEKLFF
TRBV6-6	.	TRBJ2-1	15	.	TGTGCCAGCAGCCCCGTGACACTCCTCGGGGATGAGCAGTTCTTC	CASSPVTLLGDEQFF
TRBV18	once	TRBJ1-2	14	.	TGTGCCAGCTCACCGACCCTGGAGGGATATGGCTACACCTTC	CASSPTLEGYGYTF
TRBV13	few	TRBJ2-7	14	TRBD1	TGTGCCAGCAGCTCCCGGGACAGGACCTACGAGCAGTACTTC	CASSSRDRTYEQYF
TRBV5-5	.	TRBJ2-2	18	TRBD2	TGTGCCAGCAGAATCACCGGGACTAGCGGGGGGGCCGCCGGGGAGCTGTTTTTT	CASRITGTSGGAAGELFF
TRBV12-3/TRBV12-4	.	TRBJ1-1	12	.	TGTGCCAGCACCCGACACCGAACTGAAGCTTTCTTT	CASTRHRTEAFF
TRBV28	.	TRBJ2-7	17	TRBD1	TGTGCCAGCAGTTACCACCGGTCCGGGACAGCACCCTACGAGCAGTACTTC	CASSYHRSGTAPYEQYF
TRBV28	.	TRBJ1-3	13	.	TGTGCCAGCAGTCGACGACAGGTGGGCACCATATATTTT	CASSRRQVGTIYF
TRBV19	.	TRBJ1-5	16	.	TGTGCCAGTAGTATAGGCTGGGCATTCGTCAACCAGCCCCAGCATTTT	CASSIGWAFVNQPQHF
TRBV29-1	.	TRBJ1-2	14	TRBD1	TGCAGCGTTGAGGAGGGGGGAACAGGGGTGGGCTACACCTTC	CSVEEGGTGVGYTF
TRBV19	.	TRBJ1-6	15	TRBD1	TGTGCCAGTAGCCATGGGACAGGGGATAATTCACCCCTCCACTTT	CASSHGTGDNSPLHF
TRBV6-1	.	TRBJ2-5	13	.	TGTGCCAGCAGGGAAGACAGCCAAGAGACCCAGTACTTC	CASREDSQETQYF
TRBV5-4	.	TRBJ2-7	14	TRBD1	TGTGCCAGCAGCTTGGGACAGGGGGCCTACGAGCAGTACTTC	CASSLGQGAYEQYF
TRBV19	.	TRBJ1-2	12	.	TGTGCCAGTAGTATGCGATACTATGGCTACACCTTC	CASSMRYYGYTF
TRBV5-1	.	TRBJ2-1	16	.	TGCGCCAGCAGCCCGAATTTCGGGGGGCCACGGAATGAGCAGTTCTTC	CASSPNFGGPRNEQFF
TRBV20-1	.	TRBJ1-2	11	.	TGCAGTGCTAGAGTGGGGGCTGGCTACACCTTC	CSARVGAGYTF
TRBV3-1/TRBV3-2	.	TRBJ2-1	16	TRBD2	TGTGCCAGCAGCCCCTCACTAGCGGTTTCCTACAATGAGCAGTTCTTC	CASSPSLAVSYNEQFF
TRBV11-1	.	TRBJ2-3	16	TRBD2	TGTGCCAGCAGCCTCAGTAGCGGGGGGGCCCCAGATACGCAGTATTTT	CASSLSSGGAPDTQYF
TRBV30	.	TRBJ2-7	11	.	TGTGCCTGGAGTGGAGGGTACGAGCAGTACTTC	CAWSGGYEQYF
TRBV7-6	.	TRBJ1-6	15	.	TGTGCCAGCGCACCCGCCGGGACACCTAATTCACCCCTCCACTTT	CASAPAGTPNSPLHF
TRBV5-1	.	TRBJ2-1	14	.	TGCGCCAGCAGCTTGGCCCCAGGGGCCGATGAGCAGTTCTTC	CASSLAPGADEQFF
TRBV7-2	.	TRBJ2-1	15	TRBD2	TGTGCCAGCAGCCCCACTAGCGGGGGGGCTAGTGAGCAGTTCTTC	CASSPTSGGASEQFF
TRBV5-1	.	TRBJ2-7	15	.	TGCGCCAGCAGCTTGGCGGGGGTGCCAGCCTACGAGCAGTACTTC	CASSLAGVPAYEQYF
TRBV4-1	once	TRBJ2-1	17	TRBD2	TGCGCCAGCAGCCAAGAGATAGCGGGGGGGCTGGGGAGGGAGCAGTTCTTC	CASSQEIAGGLGREQFF